The 20 T cell receptor beta chains below come from one sample, sequenced in a study of T cell responses to AZD1222 COVID-19 vaccine. Sequencing used immunoSEQ multiplex PCR; TCRdb keeps in-frame clones, though not all of them. The sample has fewer than 110,000 clones, about 90% seen once. This specimen was peripheral blood, taken 28 days after the second AZD1222 dose. The receptors derive from an adult who received the AZD1222 COVID-19 vaccine.

The gene calls are TRBV9 and TRBJ2-2; the D gene is possibly TRBD1 (6 bases). There are 13 residues in the CDR3. Per germline, CDR1 SGDLS and CDR2 YYNGEE. V was shortened by 4 bases and J by 6 bases, with 10 bases between the two germline ends. The CDR3 sequence: CASSPRQAGELFF. CDR3 nucleotide sequence: TGTGCCAGCAGCCCCCGACAGGCCGGGGAGCTGTTTTTT.

The J gene is TRBJ1-5, the V gene TRBV6-5, with D unclear. CDR1 is MNHEY, CDR2 SVGAGI, per germline. V was pared by 4 bases and J by 2 bases, with 6 bases between. This CDR3 spans 13 amino acids. CDR3 in DNA: TGTGCCAGCAGTTCCCAGGGCAATCAGCCCCAGCATTTT. It specifies CASSSQGNQPQHF.

The chain carries TRBV5-1 and TRBJ2-7, with 7 bases that match TRBD2. This CDR3 is built from 14 residues. J gave up 3 bases and V 4 bases, and 7 bases lay outside the gene matches. Per germline, CDR1 SGHRS and CDR2 YFSETQ. CDR3 nucleotides: TGCGCCAGCAGCAGAGGGACTATAGACTACGAGCAGTACTTC. Translation: CASSRGTIDYEQYF.

This clone came up once. The J gene is TRBJ1-4, the V gene TRBV5-1; possibly TRBD1 for D (5 bases). CDR1 and CDR2 from the germline V gene are SGHRS and YFSETQ. Trimming cost V 5 bases and J 3 bases, with 8 bases left between them. CDR3 length: 13 amino acids. CDR3 nucleotides: TGCGCCAGCAGGGGACCGGCTAATGAAAAACTGTTTTTT. This codes for CASRGPANEKLFF. Supplemented by reference TRBV5-1 and TRBJ1-4, the full variable domain reads KAGVTQTPRYLIKTRGQQVTLSCSPISGHRSVSWYQQTPGQGLQFLFEYFSETQRNKGNFPGRFSGRQFSNSRSEMNVSTLELGDSALYLCASRGPANEKLFFGSGTQLSVL.

J is TRBJ2-1 and V is TRBV14; TRBD2 might be the D (6 bases). V dropped 4 bases and J dropped 8 bases, with 18 bases sitting between them. Germline V gives CDR1 SGHDN, CDR2 FVKESK. CDR3 length: 15 amino acids. Written as DNA, the CDR3 is TGTGCCAGCAGCCCCTACAGGCTAGCGCAGGATGAGCAGTTCTTC. Translated, it gives CASSPYRLAQDEQFF.

The chain carries TRBV7-2 and TRBJ1-3; 7 bases map to TRBD1. This CDR3 contains 13 residues. V was clipped by 3 bases and J by 5 bases; unmatched bases: 1. Per the germline V gene, CDR1 is SGHTA and CDR2 is FQGNSA. CDR3 amino acids: CASSLTGRNTIYF. Written as DNA, the CDR3 is TGTGCCAGCAGCTTGACAGGGCGAAACACCATATATTTT.

The rearrangement joins TRBV6-1 to TRBJ1-5; 8 nucleotides align to TRBD1. Germline lookup yields CDR1 MNHNS and CDR2 SASEGT. The junction had 6 bases not matched to a gene; V was cut back by 1 base and J by 7 bases. This CDR3 has 15 residues. As DNA, the CDR3 is TGTGCCAGCAGTGAAGTCGGACAGGGTGGCCAGCCCCAGCATTTT. Translating it yields CASSEVGQGGQPQHF.

The chain links TRBV7-2 to TRBJ2-1, with D perhaps TRBD1 (5 bases). The CDR3 has 14 residues. V was trimmed by 3 bases and J by 2 bases, leaving 8 bases between them. Germline values: CDR1 SGHTA, CDR2 FQGNSA. In DNA form, the CDR3 reads TGTGCCAGCAGCTTGGGGCAGACCTACAATGAGCAGTTCTTC. The encoded protein is CASSLGQTYNEQFF.

The V call is TRBV28, the J call TRBJ2-7, with 7 nucleotides matching TRBD1. CDR3 length equals 15 residues. CDR1 is MDHEN and CDR2 is SYDVKM in the germline V gene. The trim removed 3 bases at V and 3 bases at J, leaving 8 bases unmatched. CDR3 residues: CASSFRGQTFYEQYF. The CDR3, as DNA: TGTGCCAGCAGTTTCCGGGGACAGACTTTCTACGAGCAGTACTTC.

J is TRBJ1-5 and V is TRBV30; no clear D gene. Trimming removed 2 bases from V and 2 bases from J, with 4 bases in between. This CDR3 is 12 amino acids long. Germline loops: CDR1 GTSNPN, CDR2 SVGIG (reference sequence). The CDR3 DNA reads TGTGCCTGGAGTAGGGGCAATCAGCCCCAGCATTTT. Translating it yields CAWSRGNQPQHF.

Remarks on this clone: Its ends do not fully match the called genes, so a read error is possible. The chain has TRBV7-7 and TRBJ2-2; D is unclear. Per the germline V gene, CDR1 is SSHAT and CDR2 is FNYEAQ (reference sequence). This CDR3 contains 13 residues. The CDR3 loop reads CASSFSNTGELFF. The CDR3 DNA reads TGTGCTAGCAGCTTTTCCAACACCGGGGAGCTGTTTTTT.

This clone was found a few times. The V and J genes are TRBV6-4 and TRBJ1-2, with D tentatively TRBD1 (5 bases). Germline V CDR1 and CDR2: MRHNA, SNTAGT. CDR3 length: 15 amino acids. The V end lost 9 bases, the J end lost 2 bases, and 19 bases lay between the germline ends. CDR3 nucleotides: TGTGCCAGATTGGGCGGGGACTGGGTAAACTATGGCTACACCTTC. This encodes CARLGGDWVNYGYTF.

The chain employs TRBV28 and TRBJ1-6; D call uncertain. V lost 7 bases and J lost 6, with 13 bases in between. The CDR3 totals 14 residues. CDR1 and CDR2 from the germline V gene are MDHEN and SYDVKM. The CDR3 loop reads CASTQWESNSPLHF. The DNA for the CDR3 is TGTGCCAGCACCCAATGGGAGTCTAATTCACCCCTCCACTTT.

The V call is TRBV10-2, the J call TRBJ2-1; D is unclear. Deletions cut 7 bases from V and 0 bases from J, with 7 bases between. The germline V gene has CDR1 WSHSY and CDR2 SAAADI. The CDR3 has 13 amino acids. The CDR3 sequence: CASKDRSYNEQFF. The CDR3 DNA is TGCGCCAGCAAGGACCGCTCCTACAATGAGCAGTTCTTC.

The V call is TRBV2, the J call TRBJ1-2; 7 bases are a match to TRBD1. The CDR3 covers 12 residues. V gave up 5 bases and J gave up 4 bases; unmatched junction bases: 1. The germline gives CDR1 SNHLY, CDR2 FYNNEI. The CDR3, as DNA: TGTGCCAGCAGTAGGGACAGCTATGGCTACACCTTC. It specifies CASSRDSYGYTF.

The chain is built from TRBV6-6 and TRBJ1-5; 10 bases agree with TRBD1. The junction had 8 bases not matched to a gene; V was cut back by 7 bases and J by 5 bases. This CDR3 is 15 amino acids long. Germline V gene data show CDR1 as MNHNY and CDR2 as SVGAGI (reference sequence). The CDR3 region has the DNA TGTGCCAGCATTTTCGGACAGGGGGTTTATCAGCCCCAGCATTTT. Translated, it gives CASIFGQGVYQPQHF.

This chain uses TRBV12-3 or TRBV12-4 with TRBJ2-6; possibly TRBD2 for D (5 bases). The CDR3 has 13 residues. Trimming shortened V by 5 bases and J by 9 bases, and 11 bases separated the two germline ends. The CDR3 DNA sequence: TGTGCCAGCAGTCCCGAGGGTGTCAACGTCCTGACTTTC. Its protein product is CASSPEGVNVLTF.

A single count supports this clone. The chain links TRBV28 to TRBJ2-7, with TRBD2 matching 8 bases. The germline V gene has CDR1 MDHEN and CDR2 SYDVKM. This CDR3 is built from 14 residues. The ends lost 9 bases at V and 5 bases at J; junction bases unmatched: 12. The CDR3 sequence: CASPTSGQGHEQYF. DNA of the CDR3: TGTGCCAGTCCTACTAGCGGCCAAGGCCACGAGCAGTACTTC.

About this clone itself: The same CDR3 is also encoded by other DNA sequences in this sample. This sequence joins TRBV20-1 and TRBJ2-7, with D tentatively TRBD2 (6 bases). The CDR3 spans 11 residues. Between the trimmed V and J ends, which lost 3 bases and 3 bases, there was a span of 6 bases. Germline values: CDR1 DFQATT, CDR2 SNEGSKA (reference sequence). This chain's CDR3 is CSAREGYEQYF. CDR3 coding DNA: TGCAGTGCTAGGGAGGGCTACGAGCAGTACTTC.

The CDR3 nucleotides read TGTGCCAGCAGCCAACCACTTAAGGTACGGACTAGAGTCGATGAGCAGTTCTTC. It is translated as CASSQPLKVRTRVDEQFF. The chain couples TRBV11-2 to TRBJ2-1; TRBD2 aligns across 7 bases. The CDR3 has 18 residues. Germline V lookup: CDR1 SGHAT, CDR2 FQNNGV. V lost 5 bases to trimming and J lost 8 bases; unmatched junction nucleotides: 21.